A selection of T cell receptor beta chains follows, all from one sample in a study of blood T cell repertoires in COVID-19. Here immunoSEQ multiplex PCR was the method, and the copy in TCRdb shows in-frame clones only, minus some. The data contain under 150,000 clones, about 80% of them singletons. Sequencing used peripheral blood. Receptors originate from a human donor in a cohort sampled during active COVID-19. The CDR3 runs from the conserved cysteine through the conserved F or W. A D gene is named only where the DNA matches it firmly. Only part of the rows carry a size: once, few, many, or a class if the clone is expanded.

CDR3aa,CDR3nt,abundance,v_gene,j_gene,d_gene
CASSSRTANTEAFF,TGCGCCAGCAGCTCAAGGACAGCCAACACTGAAGCTTTCTTT,few,TRBV5-1,TRBJ1-1,-
CASSLSGDRNEKLFF,TGTGCCAGCAGTTTATCGGGGGACAGAAATGAAAAACTGTTTTTT,once,TRBV27,TRBJ1-4,TRBD1
CASKKQTGTEAFF,TGTGCCAGCAAGAAACAGACAGGCACTGAAGCTTTCTTT,-,TRBV6-5,TRBJ1-1,-
CATSGPTGYGYTF,TGTGCCACCAGTGGTCCGACAGGCTATGGCTACACCTTC,-,TRBV24-1,TRBJ1-2,-
CASSLGGQGIYGYTF,TGTGCCAGCAGCTTGGGGGGACAGGGGATCTATGGCTACACCTTC,few,TRBV5-4,TRBJ1-2,TRBD1
CASSGLAGNKETQYF,TGCGCCAGCAGCGGTCTAGCGGGGAACAAAGAGACCCAGTACTTC,-,TRBV5-1,TRBJ2-5,TRBD2
CASSPNLGGHNTF,TGTGCCAGCAGCCCGAACTTGGGGGGGCACAACACCTTC,-,TRBV7-9,TRBJ1-2,-
CASSLMGSGEDEQYF,TGTGCCAGCAGCTTAATGGGGAGTGGGGAAGACGAGCAGTACTTC,few,TRBV7-6,TRBJ2-7,-
CASSQGLSAGELFF,TGTGCCAGCAGCCAAGGTCTCTCCGCCGGGGAGCTGTTTTTT,-,TRBV3-1/TRBV3-2,TRBJ2-2,-
CASSQARQGGGYTF,TGTGCCAGCAGCCAAGCCCGACAGGGGGGCGGCTACACCTTC,-,TRBV4-2,TRBJ1-2,TRBD1
CASSLDLQIYNEQFF,TGTGCCAGCAGCTTAGATCTCCAGATTTACAATGAGCAGTTCTTC,few,TRBV11-2,TRBJ2-1,-
CASSPPQVGTDSDTQYF,TGTGCCAGCTCACCACCACAGGTCGGGACAGATTCAGATACGCAGTATTTT,-,TRBV18,TRBJ2-3,TRBD1
CASRLLRDAGNTIYF,TGTGCCAGTCGGCTACTACGGGATGCTGGAAACACCATATATTTT,few,TRBV19,TRBJ1-3,-
CASSFSAAISNQPQHF,TGTGCCAGCAGCTTTTCGGCGGCTATCAGCAATCAGCCCCAGCATTTT,once,TRBV5-5,TRBJ1-5,-
CASSPAASTDTQYF,TGTGCCAGCAGCCCAGCGGCTAGCACAGATACGCAGTATTTT,-,TRBV7-2,TRBJ2-3,-
CASSPQGDSPLHF,TGTGCCAGCAGTCCCCAGGGTGATTCACCCCTCCACTTT,-,TRBV14,TRBJ1-6,-
CASSLALTGTEAFF,TGTGCCAGCAGCTTAGCGTTGACAGGGACTGAAGCTTTCTTT,once,TRBV7-2,TRBJ1-1,TRBD1
CASSQDHRLAGYEQFF,TGTGCCAGCAGCCAAGATCATCGACTAGCGGGCTATGAGCAGTTCTTC,-,TRBV3-1/TRBV3-2,TRBJ2-1,TRBD2
CASKRERSWNSPLHF,TGTGCCAGCAAGAGGGAGCGGAGTTGGAATTCACCCCTCCACTTT,-,TRBV2,TRBJ1-6,-